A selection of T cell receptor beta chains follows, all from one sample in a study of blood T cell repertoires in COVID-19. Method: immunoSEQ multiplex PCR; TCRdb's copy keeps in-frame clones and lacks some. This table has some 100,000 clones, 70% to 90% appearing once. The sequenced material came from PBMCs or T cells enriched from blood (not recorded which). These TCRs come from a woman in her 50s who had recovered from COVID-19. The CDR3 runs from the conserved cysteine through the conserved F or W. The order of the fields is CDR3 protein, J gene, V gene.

CASSPVTGGGDTEAFF | TRBJ1-1 | TRBV28
CASSPPNRYNEQFF | TRBJ2-1 | TRBV18
CASSALAGSYEQYF | TRBJ2-7 | TRBV7-9
CASSEGRAASPTDTQYF | TRBJ2-3 | TRBV6-1
CAWSETKLNEKLFF | TRBJ1-4 | TRBV30
CASTRSGTDTQYF | TRBJ2-3 | TRBV3-1/TRBV3-2
CASSAVDRANEKLFF | TRBJ1-4 | TRBV9
CASSHRGSSQPQHF | TRBJ1-5 | TRBV3-1/TRBV3-2
CASCRGAEYEQYF | TRBJ2-7 | TRBV10-1
CASSPTTGGGSDTQYF | TRBJ2-3 | TRBV28
CASRGTGGITGELFF | TRBJ2-2 | TRBV5-4
CASTLKHEQFF | TRBJ2-1 | TRBV6-5
CASTAQELRNSPLHF | TRBJ1-6 | TRBV19
CASSSGGQGSGNTIYF | TRBJ1-3 | TRBV28
CASSSSYNSPLHF | TRBJ1-6 | TRBV6-6
CASSLSSVNTGELFF | TRBJ2-2 | TRBV5-1
CASGTSGLQEQFF | TRBJ2-1 | TRBV6-5
CASRRASSGKIHEQYF | TRBJ2-7 | TRBV5-1
CASSLGAGGQNSPLHF | TRBJ1-6 | TRBV5-8
CASRTGSSYEQYF | TRBJ2-7 | TRBV19
CASSYYGTRNEQYF | TRBJ2-7 | TRBV6-6
CSARQGYEQYF | TRBJ2-7 | TRBV20-1
CASSLTGRRAMNTEAFF | TRBJ1-1 | TRBV28
CASRRSSTDTQYF | TRBJ2-3 | TRBV9
CASRQGANTGELFF | TRBJ2-2 | TRBV10-2
CASSQPRGGASRETQYF | TRBJ2-5 | TRBV3-1/TRBV3-2
CASSQNYGYTF | TRBJ1-2 | TRBV28
CASSLTGNEQFF | TRBJ2-1 | TRBV27
CASSKRGGANTGELFF | TRBJ2-2 | TRBV21-1
CASRDLDRGLAKNIQYF | TRBJ2-4 | TRBV2
CAIMISGDSNEQFF | TRBJ2-1 | TRBV10-3
CASSSWTSGSYEQYF | TRBJ2-7 | TRBV28
CASSKDPGPYEQYF | TRBJ2-7 | TRBV18
CASRSSTRLAGDTQYF | TRBJ2-3 | TRBV27
CATHPGASVYEQYF | TRBJ2-7 | TRBV24-1
CASSERRGGLYF | TRBJ2-3 | TRBV2
CASSLLVNEGQFF | TRBJ2-1 | TRBV7-9
CASSARTGITDTQYF | TRBJ2-3 | TRBV10-1
CASSLKLAGVNEQFF | TRBJ2-1 | TRBV5-1
CASSLEPGSRYYEQYF | TRBJ2-7 | TRBV5-1
CASSILSSYNSPLHF | TRBJ1-6 | TRBV5-6
CASSTSGDYNEQFF | TRBJ2-1 | TRBV10-2
CASSYSGGYGYTF | TRBJ1-2 | TRBV6-5
CAWSVGGGGHQPQHF | TRBJ1-5 | TRBV30
CASSHGREGRDTQYF | TRBJ2-3 | TRBV3-1/TRBV3-2
CASSRTGPTNSPLHF | TRBJ1-6 | TRBV3-1/TRBV3-2
CASSRAASGGAGELFF | TRBJ2-2 | TRBV11-2
CASSVTSGETQYF | TRBJ2-5 | TRBV6-4